These T cell receptor beta chains were read from a single sample in a study of T-cell memory formation after mild COVID-19. Via MiXCR, TCRdb re-called the 5' RACE reads, giving one row per CDR3 protein. The sample has roughly 410,000 distinct CDR3 sequences, approximately 25% seen once. Sequencing was done on a sample of PBMCs or a T cell subset sorted from them (not recorded which). The origin of the receptors is an adult woman who had mild COVID-19 (a few samples of this study predate the infection). Cell type and time point are not known. The CDR3 runs from the conserved cysteine through the conserved F or W. D genes are given only for firm matches. Where a row states a size, it is once, few, many or the class of an expanded clone; other rows omit it.

v_call,d_call,clone_size,cdr3_aa
TRBV20-1,NA,few,CSARDSRATEAFF
TRBV7-3,TRBD1,many,CASSLTAGQGEYF
TRBV14,NA,few,CASSQETLQETQYF
TRBV15,NA,NA,CATSRDRAGVETQYF
TRBV6-1,TRBD1,few,CASSGRTGFSSGNQPQHF
TRBV6-2/TRBV6-3,NA,few,CASSLPPRYAEQYF
TRBV7-3,NA,NA,CASSTQGSGTEAFF
TRBV25-1,NA,few,CASSMTGDTQYF
TRBV29-1,NA,NA,CSVDYPQETQYF
TRBV5-6,NA,few,CASTEGWGNTEAFF
TRBV2,NA,NA,CASSSTGQFTDTQYF
TRBV11-3,TRBD2,once,CASSPHGLAGSDEQFF
TRBV29-1,NA,few,CSVVSDRPKAFF
TRBV30,NA,few,CAWSVGLNYEQYF
TRBV3-1,TRBD1,few,CASSHRDSNTEAFF
TRBV3-1,NA,NA,CASSQDVVYEQYF
TRBV24-1,TRBD2,NA,CATSDATSGLYNEQFF
TRBV7-2,NA,many,CASSLGAASYEQYF
TRBV30,NA,NA,CAGRSSYNEQFF
TRBV29-1,NA,many,CSVGLAEETQYF
TRBV5-1,NA,NA,CASSSSQETQYF
TRBV4-1,NA,NA,CASSQEWSSGTQHF
TRBV18,TRBD1,NA,CASAGQGISEAFF
TRBV5-1,TRBD2,NA,CASSLGTSGANSEQFF
TRBV20-1,NA,NA,CSAIRPGSTDTQYF
TRBV11-2,NA,few,CASSPRRPRQSGANVLTF
TRBV18,NA,NA,CASSEGAETQYF
TRBV4-3,NA,few,CASSQDQEARYNEQFF
TRBV11-2,NA,few,CASSLDALGQPQHF
TRBV19,TRBD1,NA,CASSILGTGATEAFF
TRBV12-3/TRBV12-4,NA,NA,CASSALGGRGANVLTF
TRBV20-1,NA,few,CSARAWGTEAFF
TRBV6-1,TRBD1,few,CASSERGGSEGYEQYF
TRBV5-1,NA,NA,CASSVGDTGSGELFF
TRBV6-2/TRBV6-3,NA,few,CASIDDISTEAFF
TRBV3-1,NA,NA,CASSQSTTLPGELFF
TRBV6-6,NA,few,CASGSGPSNQPQHF
TRBV7-2,NA,few,CASSSLVTPASVWPRSYEQYF
TRBV7-8,NA,NA,CASSWDPLGEQYF
TRBV20-1,NA,few,CSARDVRGGSPLHF
TRBV10-3,TRBD1,few,CAISAGQGAADTQYF
TRBV27,TRBD1,NA,CASRIDRGKNQPQHF
TRBV7-9,NA,NA,CASSFLSGFTDTQYF
TRBV10-3,NA,few,CAISESGMSNQPQHF
TRBV5-1,NA,many,CASSLVVQPYEQYF
TRBV20-1,NA,NA,CSAPGQLANYGYTF
TRBV29-1,NA,NA,CSVGDQPQHF
TRBV7-9,TRBD1,few,CASSSRTGIQETQYF
TRBV18,NA,NA,CASSPWGSNQPQHF
TRBV6-1,NA,NA,CASSDLGTEAFF
TRBV11-2,TRBD1,NA,CASSLGDRVIYDYGYTF
TRBV6-5,NA,few,CASRTPYTEAFF
TRBV2,TRBD1,NA,CASSEYAPRDRIRDEQYF
TRBV24-1,NA,many,CATSDMAETLRSTQYF
TRBV3-1,TRBD1,NA,CASNPGQGSNTEAFF
TRBV6-4,NA,NA,CASSTSLRTGELFF
TRBV20-1,TRBD2,NA,CSAQKRGGWNEQFF
TRBV27,NA,NA,CASSPAANYEQYF